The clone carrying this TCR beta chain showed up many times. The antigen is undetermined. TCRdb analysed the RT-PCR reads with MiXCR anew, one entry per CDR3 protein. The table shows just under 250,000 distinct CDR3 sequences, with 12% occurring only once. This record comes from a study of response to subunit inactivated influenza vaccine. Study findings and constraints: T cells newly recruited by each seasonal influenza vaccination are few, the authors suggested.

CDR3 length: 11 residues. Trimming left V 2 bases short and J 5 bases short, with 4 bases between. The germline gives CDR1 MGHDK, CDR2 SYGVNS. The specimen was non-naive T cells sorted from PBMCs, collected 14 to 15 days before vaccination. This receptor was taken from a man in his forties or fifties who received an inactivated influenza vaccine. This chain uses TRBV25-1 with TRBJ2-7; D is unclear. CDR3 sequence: CASSEIHEQYF. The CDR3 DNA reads TGTGCCAGCAGTGAAATTCACGAGCAGTACTTC.